What follows are 32 T cell receptor beta chains derived from one specimen sequenced in a study of blood T cell repertoires in COVID-19. Sequencing was performed with immunoSEQ multiplex PCR; in TCRdb, only in-frame clones are kept and a portion is missing. The table includes around 250,000 clones, approximately 88% detected once. The material sequenced was peripheral blood. The receptors come from a woman in her 70s with COVID-19, enrolled during active disease.

CDR3 protein: CASRQDRGPYNEQFF. CDR3 bases: TGTGCCAGCAGACAAGACAGGGGGCCCTACAATGAGCAGTTCTTC. J is TRBJ2-1 and V is TRBV27; TRBD1 agrees at 10 bases. The CDR3 consists of 15 residues. Trimming took 6 bases from V and 2 from J; bases not matched to a gene: 4. Germline CDR1 and CDR2: MNHEY and SMNVEV (reference sequence).

The chain couples TRBV2 to TRBJ2-2, with D possibly matching TRBD2 (6 bases). CDR3 length: 13 amino acids. The germline V gene encodes CDR1 SNHLY and CDR2 FYNNEI. Trimming left V 6 bases short and J 2 bases short, with 7 bases between. CDR3 amino acids: CASSGTNTGELFF. In DNA form, the CDR3 reads TGTGCCAGCAGCGGGACTAACACCGGGGAGCTGTTTTTT.

The rearrangement uses TRBV14 and TRBJ1-2, with D unclear. This CDR3 comprises 13 residues. V was shortened by 1 base and J by 2 bases, with 5 bases between the two germline ends. Germline V lookup: CDR1 SGHDN, CDR2 FVKESK. The chain's CDR3 is CASSQGQNYGYTF. DNA for the CDR3: TGTGCCAGCAGCCAAGGGCAGAACTATGGCTACACCTTC.

The chain links TRBV28 to TRBJ2-2, with 11 bases fitting TRBD2. Germline trimming cut 6 bases from V and 1 base from J; bases unmatched to any gene: 16. The CDR3 is 20 amino acids. The V gene's germline CDR1 is MDHEN and CDR2 SYDVKM. The CDR3 DNA reads as TGTGCCAGCAGCTTCTCCCCTCTAGCGGGAGGAATTATGAACACCGGGGAGCTGTTTTTT. It encodes CASSFSPLAGGIMNTGELFF. The full variable domain, its missing parts supplied by reference TRBV28 and TRBJ2-2, is DVKVTQSSRYLVKRTGEKVFLECVQDMDHENMFWYRQDPGLGLRLIYFSYDVKMKEKGDIPEGYSVSREKKERFSLILESASTNQTSMYLCASSFSPLAGGIMNTGELFFGEGSRLTVL.

The chain uses TRBV19 and TRBJ2-7; D may be TRBD1 (6 bases). V was clipped by 3 bases and J by 4 bases, with 10 bases between them. Germline V gives CDR1 LNHDA, CDR2 SQIVND (reference sequence). The CDR3 length is 13 residues. CDR3 loop: CASSIGTKYEQYF. The DNA for the CDR3 is TGTGCCAGTAGTATCGGGACAAAATACGAGCAGTACTTC.

The J gene is TRBJ1-5, the V gene TRBV5-4, with 8 bases aligning to TRBD1. Germline V gene lookup returns CDR1 SGHNT and CDR2 YYREEE (reference sequence). Trimming cost V 4 bases and J 5 bases; bases outside gene matches: 5. The CDR3 contains 14 residues. CDR3 sequence: CASSPGTGDQPQHF. The CDR3 DNA reads as TGTGCCAGCAGCCCCGGGACAGGAGATCAGCCCCAGCATTTT.

The DNA for the CDR3 is TGTGCCAGCAGCCAAGGAGGCTTTGACGAGCAGTACTTC. The encoded protein is CASSQGGFDEQYF. The V call is TRBV3-1 (or the pseudogene TRBV3-2), the J call TRBJ2-7, with unresolved D. The germline gives CDR1 LGHDT, CDR2 YNNKEL (reference sequence). The CDR3 consists of 13 residues. Deletions cut 1 base from V and 5 bases from J, with 9 bases between.

The V gene is TRBV6-5, the J gene TRBJ1-1, with TRBD1 matching 12 bases. This CDR3 comprises 14 residues. The V gene's germline CDR1 is MNHEY and CDR2 SVGAGI. V dropped 4 bases and J dropped 6; count of bases not matched to a gene: 3. The CDR3 DNA sequence: TGTGCCAGCAGTTCGGGACAGGGGGCCTCTGAAGCTTTCTTT. This gives the protein CASSSGQGASEAFF.

The J gene is TRBJ2-7, the V gene TRBV5-1; D gene unclear. Per germline, CDR1 SGHRS and CDR2 YFSETQ. CDR3 length equals 14 residues. Trimming left V 5 bases short and J 3 bases short, with 15 bases between. In nucleotides, the CDR3 is TGCGCCAGCAGACCAAGGATTACAGACTACGAGCAGTACTTC. This sequence encodes CASRPRITDYEQYF.

This clone was recorded only once. The CDR3 loop is CASSQFRSYEQYF. CDR3 sequence (DNA): TGTGCCAGCAGTCAGTTCCGCTCCTACGAGCAGTACTTC. The chain carries TRBV12-3 or TRBV12-4 and TRBJ2-7; D remains ambiguous. The CDR3 sequence is 13 residues long. The V end lost 5 bases, the J end lost 0 bases, and 8 bases lay between the germline ends.

The J gene is TRBJ2-3, the V gene TRBV6-5, with TRBD2 matching over 13 bases. The CDR3 consists of 15 residues. CDR1 is MNHEY, CDR2 SVGAGI, per germline. Unmatched junction bases numbered 3, after V lost 5 bases and J lost 4 bases. CDR3 nucleotides: TGTGCCAGCAGTATGGGACTAGCGGGATCAGATACGCAGTATTTT. Translation gives CASSMGLAGSDTQYF.

This clone was seen only a few times. This chain uses TRBV5-1 with TRBJ1-2, with 9 bases aligning to TRBD1. The CDR3 totals 15 residues. CDR1 is SGHRS and CDR2 is YFSETQ in the germline V gene. V lost 4 bases to trimming and J lost 6 bases; unmatched junction nucleotides: 10. CDR3 coding DNA: TGCGCCAGCAGCGTAGGGACAGGGATTTTCGATGGCTACACCTTC. Translated, it gives CASSVGTGIFDGYTF.

This clone has only one observation. The CDR3, as DNA: TGTGCCAGCACCCCTTTGGTCGCAGGGGACATTCAGTACTTC. It is translated as CASTPLVAGDIQYF. The J gene is TRBJ2-4, the V gene TRBV2; D may be TRBD1 (6 bases). Germline assignment: CDR1 SNHLY and CDR2 FYNNEI. Trimming removed 7 bases from V and 8 bases from J, with 18 bases in between. CDR3 length equals 14 residues. Full variable domain (rest looked up from reference TRBV2 and TRBJ2-4): EPEVTQTPSHQVTQMGQEVILRCVPISNHLYFYWYRQILGQKVEFLVSFYNNEISEKSEIFDDQFSVERPDGSNFTLKIRSTKLEDSAMYFCASTPLVAGDIQYFGAGTRLSVL.

The V gene is TRBV28, the J gene TRBJ2-1; perhaps TRBD2 as D (6 bases). V gave up 2 bases and J gave up 6 bases, with 11 bases separating them. CDR3 length: 14 residues. The germline CDR1 and CDR2 sequences are MDHEN and SYDVKM. CDR3 residues: CASSLRGTGNEQFF. The DNA for the CDR3 is TGTGCCAGCAGTTTACGGGGGACGGGCAATGAGCAGTTCTTC.

With respect to this clone: Compared with germline, one end of the junction differs, possibly owing to a read error. The chain joins TRBV5-1 to TRBJ1-2, with 7 bases that match TRBD1. Germline lookup yields CDR1 SGHRS and CDR2 YFSETQ. This CDR3 contains 18 residues. CDR3 DNA sequence: TGCGCCAGCAGTTTGGCACCTACGGGACAGCAGACTAACTATGGCTACACCTTC. Its protein is CASSLAPTGQQTNYGYTF. The whole variable domain, remainder taken from reference TRBV5-1 and TRBJ1-2, is KAGVTQTPRYLIKTRGQQVTLSCSPISGHRSVSWYQQTPGQGLQFLFEYFSETQRNKGNFPGRFSGRQFSNSRSEMNVSTLELGDSALYLCASSLAPTGQQTNYGYTFGSGTRLTVV.

The chain joins TRBV6-2 or TRBV6-3 to TRBJ2-3, with TRBD2 identical over 7 bases. Losses at the gene ends were 6 bases for V and 4 bases for J; bases not matched to a gene: 7. CDR3 length: 14 residues. Germline lookup yields CDR1 MNHEY and CDR2 SVGEGT. For the CDR3, the DNA is TGTGCCAGCAGCAAACCGCTAGCGGCAGATACGCAGTATTTT. It is translated as CASSKPLAADTQYF.

The chain combines TRBV11-2 with TRBJ2-1; 7 bases are a match to TRBD2. J gave up 7 bases and V 4 bases, and 13 bases lay outside the gene matches. The CDR3 runs 16 residues. Germline-derived CDR1 and CDR2 are SGHAT and FQNNGV. CDR3 loop: CASSYRPGGGSNEQFF. The CDR3 nucleotides are TGTGCCAGCAGCTACCGCCCCGGGGGAGGGTCAAATGAGCAGTTCTTC. Full variable domain (remainder filled in from reference TRBV11-2 and TRBJ2-1): EAGVAQSPRYKIIEKRQSVAFWCNPISGHATLYWYQQILGQGPKLLIQFQNNGVVDDSQLPKDRFSAERLKGVDSTLKIQPAKLEDSAVYLCASSYRPGGGSNEQFFGPGTRLTVL.

V gene TRBV19 combines with J gene TRBJ1-2; D gene ambiguous. The V gene lost 5 bases and the J gene lost 1 base, with 14 bases spanning the gap. There are 15 residues in the CDR3. Germline V gene lookup returns CDR1 LNHDA and CDR2 SQIVND (reference sequence). The CDR3: CASSRAGLNNYGYTF. The CDR3 nucleotides read TGTGCCAGTAGTCGCGCTGGACTGAATAACTATGGCTACACCTTC.

This clone showed up just a few times. The CDR3 sequence: CASLREGGNSPLHF. CDR3 sequence (DNA): TGCGCCAGCCTGCGGGAGGGAGGCAATTCACCCCTCCACTTT. The chain combines TRBV10-2 with TRBJ1-6; no clear D. CDR3 length equals 14 residues. Germline assignment: CDR1 WSHSY and CDR2 SAAADI. V was trimmed by 8 bases and J by 7 bases, leaving 15 bases between them.

This clone came up once. This chain connects TRBV15 to TRBJ1-5; unclear D gene. Between the trimmed V and J ends, which lost 6 bases and 7 bases, there was a span of 16 bases. Per germline, CDR1 LNHNV and CDR2 YYDKDF (reference sequence). The CDR3 consists of 14 residues. CDR3 sequence: CATSRALRGQPQHF. The CDR3 DNA follows: TGTGCCACCAGTCGTGCTCTGCGGGGACAGCCCCAGCATTTT. Full variable domain (missing parts from reference TRBV15 and TRBJ1-5): DAMVIQNPRYQVTQFGKPVTLSCSQTLNHNVMYWYQQKSSQAPKLLFHYYDKDFNNEADTPDNFQSRRPNTSFCFLDIRSPGLGDTAMYLCATSRALRGQPQHFGDGTRLSIL.

V and J are TRBV10-3 and TRBJ2-2; 10 nucleotides align to TRBD2. The CDR3 covers 16 residues. With V trimmed by 2 bases and J by 6 bases, 6 bases remained unmatched. Per germline, CDR1 ENHRY and CDR2 SYGVKD. CDR3 bases: TGTGCCATCAGTGAGACCCTAGCGGGAGAAGCCGGGGAGCTGTTTTTT. It codes for CAISETLAGEAGELFF.

The chain has TRBV6-5 and TRBJ1-3, with D uncertain. The CDR3 sequence is 13 residues long. The germline CDR1 and CDR2 sequences are MNHEY and SVGAGI. The ends were cut back, 6 bases at V and 0 bases at J, with 6 bases in the middle. CDR3 sequence reads: CASRKSSGNTIYF. CDR3 bases: TGTGCCAGCAGAAAGAGCTCTGGAAACACCATATATTTT.

The chain has TRBV19 and TRBJ1-4; D is possibly TRBD1 (5 bases). The ends were cut back, 5 bases at V and 4 bases at J, with 14 bases in the middle. The CDR3 spans 15 residues. Germline V CDR1 and CDR2: LNHDA, SQIVND (reference sequence). In DNA, the CDR3 is TGTGCCAGTAGTCCACACAGGAACCGTAATGAAAAACTGTTTTTT. The encoded protein is CASSPHRNRNEKLFF.

This clone was recorded many times. The chain employs TRBV19 and TRBJ2-7, with 9 bases fitting TRBD1. V was clipped by 6 bases and J by 2 bases; unmatched bases: 5. Germline V CDR1 and CDR2: LNHDA, SQIVND (reference sequence). This CDR3 has 14 amino acids. In DNA form, the CDR3 reads TGTGCCAGTAGGCCGAACAGGGGGCCCTACGAGCAGTACTTC. It specifies CASRPNRGPYEQYF.

The chain recombines TRBV30 with TRBJ1-4; 10 bases agree with TRBD1. The germline V gene encodes CDR1 GTSNPN and CDR2 SVGIG (reference sequence). The CDR3 has 17 residues. After removal of 2 bases from V and 3 bases from J, the junction contained 9 bases not matched to a gene. This chain's CDR3 is CAWSSRTGGFANEKLFF. For the CDR3, the DNA is TGTGCCTGGAGTTCCCGGACAGGGGGTTTCGCTAATGAAAAACTGTTTTTT.

This clone was found a few times. V and J are TRBV5-4 and TRBJ2-7; a weak D match, TRBD1 (5 bases). With 0 bases removed from V and 3 bases from J, the gap between germline ends came to 7 bases. Germline CDR1 reads SGHNT; CDR2 reads YYREEE (reference sequence). The CDR3 runs to 13 residues. In nucleotides, the CDR3 is TGTGCCAGCAGCTTGGGGACATTCTACGAGCAGTACTTC. Translated, it gives CASSLGTFYEQYF.

The J gene is TRBJ2-1, the V gene TRBV11-2, with unresolved D. V was pared by 5 bases and J by 7 bases, with 15 bases between. The CDR3 length is 14 residues. Germline V lookup: CDR1 SGHAT, CDR2 FQNNGV. CDR3 bases: TGTGCCAGCAGCCCATTATTAGCCGTAAATGAGCAGTTCTTC. Its translation: CASSPLLAVNEQFF.

The genes are TRBV5-6 and TRBJ1-2, with 9 bases fitting TRBD1. CDR3 length equals 14 residues. Germline loops: CDR1 SGHDT, CDR2 YYEEEE. V shed 6 bases and J 5 bases; nucleotides not matched to a gene: 8. The CDR3 DNA follows: TGTGCCAGCAACCCTGACAGGGGGGGGTATGGCTACACCTTC. It specifies CASNPDRGGYGYTF.

This chain uses TRBV6-1 with TRBJ1-6; 10 bases match TRBD1. The CDR3 runs to 17 residues. V gave up 6 bases and J gave up 9 bases; unmatched junction bases: 14. Germline V gene data show CDR1 as MNHNS and CDR2 as SASEGT. CDR3 DNA sequence: TGTGCCAGCAGCGAATCCCGGACAGGGGGAGCAGGTTCACCCCTCCACTTT. This sequence encodes CASSESRTGGAGSPLHF.

This chain connects TRBV5-1 to TRBJ2-7, with TRBD1 matching over 11 bases. CDR3 size: 15 residues. From germline, CDR1 is SGHRS and CDR2 YFSETQ. With 0 bases clipped from V and 6 bases from J, the junction kept 5 bases outside the gene matches. The CDR3 reads CASSLERTGGGEQYF. The CDR3 coding sequence is TGCGCCAGCAGCTTGGAACGGACAGGGGGCGGCGAGCAGTACTTC.

CDR3: CASSSEGRQPQHF. In DNA, the CDR3 is TGTGCCAGCAGTTCGGAGGGTAGACAGCCCCAGCATTTT. The V call is TRBV6-5, the J call TRBJ1-5; unclear D gene. Trimming removed 4 bases at V and 7 bases at J, with 11 bases between. Germline V CDR1 and CDR2: MNHEY, SVGAGI. The CDR3 covers 13 residues.

J is TRBJ1-4 and V is TRBV2, with 8 bases fitting TRBD1. The CDR3 totals 14 residues. J lost 4 bases, V lost 7 bases, and 5 bases had no gene match. Germline CDR1 and CDR2: SNHLY and FYNNEI. The CDR3 loop reads CASTRTGRNEKLFF. The DNA for the CDR3 is TGTGCCAGCACTAGGACAGGGCGTAATGAAAAACTGTTTTTT.